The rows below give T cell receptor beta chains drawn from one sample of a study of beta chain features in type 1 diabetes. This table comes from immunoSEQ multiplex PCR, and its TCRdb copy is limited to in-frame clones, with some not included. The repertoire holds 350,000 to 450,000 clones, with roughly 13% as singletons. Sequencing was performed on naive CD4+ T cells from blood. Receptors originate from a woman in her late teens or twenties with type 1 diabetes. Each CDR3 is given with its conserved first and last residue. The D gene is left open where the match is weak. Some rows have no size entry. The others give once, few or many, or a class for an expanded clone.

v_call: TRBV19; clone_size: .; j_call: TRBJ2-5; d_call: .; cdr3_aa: CASSSGETQYF; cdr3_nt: TGTGCCAGTAGTAGCGGCGAGACCCAGTACTTC
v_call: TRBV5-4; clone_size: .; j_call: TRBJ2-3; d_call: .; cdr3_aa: CASSWRGLDTDTQYF; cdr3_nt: TGTGCCAGCAGCTGGCGGGGCCTAGACACAGATACGCAGTATTTT
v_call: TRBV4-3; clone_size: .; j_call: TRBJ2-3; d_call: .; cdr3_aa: CASSQETNTQYF; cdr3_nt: TGCGCCAGCAGCCAAGAGACAAATACGCAGTATTTT
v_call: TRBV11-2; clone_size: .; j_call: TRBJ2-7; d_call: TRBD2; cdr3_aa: CASSSLGGRGPSEQYF; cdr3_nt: TGTGCCAGCAGCTCCCTGGGCGGGAGGGGGCCCTCAGAGCAGTACTTC
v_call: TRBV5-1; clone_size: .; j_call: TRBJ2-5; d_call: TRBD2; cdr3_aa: CASSPLGLEETQYF; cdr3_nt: TGCGCCAGCAGCCCTCTTGGACTAGAAGAGACCCAGTACTTC
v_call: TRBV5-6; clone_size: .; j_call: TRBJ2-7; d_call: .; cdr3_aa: CASSLISGASYEQYF; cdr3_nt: TGTGCCAGCAGCTTGATCTCGGGAGCTTCCTACGAGCAGTACTTC
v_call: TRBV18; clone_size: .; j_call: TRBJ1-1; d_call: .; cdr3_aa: CASSPPSTPGDTEAFF; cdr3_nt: TGTGCCAGCTCCCCCCCTTCGACGCCCGGGGACACTGAAGCTTTCTTT
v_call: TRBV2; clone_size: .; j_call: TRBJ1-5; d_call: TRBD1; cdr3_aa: CASSGQGGNQPQHF; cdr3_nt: TGTGCCAGCAGTGGACAGGGTGGCAATCAGCCCCAGCATTTT
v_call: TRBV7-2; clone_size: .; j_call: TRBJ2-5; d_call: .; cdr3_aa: CASSRDEWAETQYF; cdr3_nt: TGTGCCAGCAGCCGCGACGAGTGGGCAGAGACCCAGTACTTC
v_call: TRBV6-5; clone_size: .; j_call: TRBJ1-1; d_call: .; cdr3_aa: CASSYSIGRSEAFF; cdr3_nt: TGTGCCAGCAGTTACTCGATCGGGAGATCTGAAGCTTTCTTT
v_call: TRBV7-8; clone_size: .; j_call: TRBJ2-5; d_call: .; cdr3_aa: CASSLAGGQETQYF; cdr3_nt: TGTGCCAGCAGCTTAGCGGGGGGCCAAGAGACCCAGTACTTC
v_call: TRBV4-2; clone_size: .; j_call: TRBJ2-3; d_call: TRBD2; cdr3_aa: CASSLGLATSTDTQYF; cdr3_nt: TGTGCCAGCAGCCTGGGACTAGCGACTAGCACAGATACGCAGTATTTT
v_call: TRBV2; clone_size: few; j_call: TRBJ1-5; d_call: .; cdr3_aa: CASRRQYNQPQHF; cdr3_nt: TGTGCCAGCAGGAGACAGTACAATCAGCCCCAGCATTTT
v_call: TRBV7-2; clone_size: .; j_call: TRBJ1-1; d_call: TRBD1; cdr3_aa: CASSSRTGKHTEAFF; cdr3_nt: TGTGCCAGCAGCTCCCGGACAGGGAAACACACTGAAGCTTTCTTT
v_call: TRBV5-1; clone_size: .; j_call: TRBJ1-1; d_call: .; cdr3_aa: CASRNGQLNTEAFF; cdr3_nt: TGCGCCAGCAGAAACGGACAGCTGAACACTGAAGCTTTCTTT